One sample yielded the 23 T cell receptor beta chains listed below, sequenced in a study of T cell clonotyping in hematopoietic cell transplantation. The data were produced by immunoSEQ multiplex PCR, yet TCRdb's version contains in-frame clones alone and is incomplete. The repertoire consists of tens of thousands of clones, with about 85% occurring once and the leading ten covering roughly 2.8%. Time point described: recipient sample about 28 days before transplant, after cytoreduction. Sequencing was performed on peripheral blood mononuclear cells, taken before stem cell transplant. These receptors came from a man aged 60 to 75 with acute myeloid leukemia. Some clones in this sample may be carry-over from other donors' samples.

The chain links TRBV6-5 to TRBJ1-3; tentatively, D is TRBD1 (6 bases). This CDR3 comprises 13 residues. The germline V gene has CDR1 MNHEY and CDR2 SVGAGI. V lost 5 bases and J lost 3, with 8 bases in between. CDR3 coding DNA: TGTGCCAGCAGTCCGACAGGTGGAAACACCATATATTTT. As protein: CASSPTGGNTIYF.

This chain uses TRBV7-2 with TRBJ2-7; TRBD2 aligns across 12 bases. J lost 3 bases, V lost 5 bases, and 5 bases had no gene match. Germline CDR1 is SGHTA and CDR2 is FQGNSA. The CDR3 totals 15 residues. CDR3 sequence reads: CASSQTSGGSYEQYF. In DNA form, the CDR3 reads TGTGCCAGCAGCCAAACTAGCGGGGGGAGCTACGAGCAGTACTTC. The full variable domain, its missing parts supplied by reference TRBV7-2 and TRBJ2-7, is GAGVSQSPSNKVTEKGKDVELRCDPISGHTALYWYRQSLGQGLEFLIYFQGNSAPDKSGLPSDRFSAERTGGSVSTLTIQRTQQEDSAVYLCASSQTSGGSYEQYFGPGTRLTVT.

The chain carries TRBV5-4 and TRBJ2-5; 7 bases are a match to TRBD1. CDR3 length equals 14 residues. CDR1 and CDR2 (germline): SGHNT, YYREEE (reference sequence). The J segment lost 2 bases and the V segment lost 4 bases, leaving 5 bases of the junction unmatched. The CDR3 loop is CASSLTGTQETQYF. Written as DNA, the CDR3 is TGTGCCAGCAGCCTGACAGGGACACAAGAGACCCAGTACTTC.

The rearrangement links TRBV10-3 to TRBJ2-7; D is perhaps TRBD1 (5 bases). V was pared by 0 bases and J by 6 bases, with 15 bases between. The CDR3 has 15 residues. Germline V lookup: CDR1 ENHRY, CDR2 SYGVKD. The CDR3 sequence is CAISESRQGRSEQYF. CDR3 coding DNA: TGTGCCATCAGTGAGTCCCGGCAGGGTCGTAGCGAGCAGTACTTC.

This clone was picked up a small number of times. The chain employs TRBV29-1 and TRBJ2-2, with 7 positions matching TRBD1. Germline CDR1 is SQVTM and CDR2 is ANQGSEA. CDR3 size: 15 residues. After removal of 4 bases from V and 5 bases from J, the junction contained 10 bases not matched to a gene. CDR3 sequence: CSVVGDRVKTGELFF. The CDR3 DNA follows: TGCAGCGTTGTGGGTGACAGGGTAAAGACCGGGGAGCTGTTTTTT.

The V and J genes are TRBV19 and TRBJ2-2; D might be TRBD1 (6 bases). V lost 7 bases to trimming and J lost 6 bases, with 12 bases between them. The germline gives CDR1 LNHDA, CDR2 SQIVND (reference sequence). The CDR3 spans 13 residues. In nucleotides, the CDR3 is TGTGCCAGTAAGAACAGGGTCCCCGGGGAGCTGTTTTTT. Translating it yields CASKNRVPGELFF.

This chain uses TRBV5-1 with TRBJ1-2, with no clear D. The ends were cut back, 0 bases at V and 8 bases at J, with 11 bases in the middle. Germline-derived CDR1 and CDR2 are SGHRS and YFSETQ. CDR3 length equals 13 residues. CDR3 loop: CASSLVRGKGYTF. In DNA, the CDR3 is TGCGCCAGCAGCTTGGTGCGGGGTAAGGGCTACACCTTC.

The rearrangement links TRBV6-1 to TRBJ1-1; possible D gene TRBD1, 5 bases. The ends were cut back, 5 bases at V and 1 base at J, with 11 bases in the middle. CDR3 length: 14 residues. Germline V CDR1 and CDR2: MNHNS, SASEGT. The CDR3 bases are TGTGCCAGCAGTCCTTTTGACAGGAACACTGAAGCTTTCTTT. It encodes CASSPFDRNTEAFF.

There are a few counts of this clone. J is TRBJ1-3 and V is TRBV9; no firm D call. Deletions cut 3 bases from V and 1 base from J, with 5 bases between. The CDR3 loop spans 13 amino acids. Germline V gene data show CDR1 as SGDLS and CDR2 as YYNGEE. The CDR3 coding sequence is TGTGCCAGCAGCGCGAGGTCTGGAAACACCATATATTTT. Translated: CASSARSGNTIYF.

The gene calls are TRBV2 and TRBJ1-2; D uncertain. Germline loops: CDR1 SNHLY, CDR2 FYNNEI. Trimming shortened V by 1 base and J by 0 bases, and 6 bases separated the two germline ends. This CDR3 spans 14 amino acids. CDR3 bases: TGTGCCAGCAGTGAAGGGTTGGCTAACTATGGCTACACCTTC. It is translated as CASSEGLANYGYTF.

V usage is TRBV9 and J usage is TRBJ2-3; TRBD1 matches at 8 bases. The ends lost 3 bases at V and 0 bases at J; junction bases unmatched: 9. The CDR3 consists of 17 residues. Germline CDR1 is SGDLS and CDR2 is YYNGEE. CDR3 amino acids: CASSGLGTGASTDTQYF. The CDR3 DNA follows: TGTGCCAGCAGCGGCCTCGGGACAGGAGCCAGCACAGATACGCAGTATTTT.

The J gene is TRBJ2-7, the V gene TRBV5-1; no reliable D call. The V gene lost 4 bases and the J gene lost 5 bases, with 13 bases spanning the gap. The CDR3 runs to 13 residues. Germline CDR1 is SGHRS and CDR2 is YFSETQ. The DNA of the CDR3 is TGCGCCAGCAGCCCTCTCGGATTAAACGAGCAGTACTTC. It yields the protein CASSPLGLNEQYF. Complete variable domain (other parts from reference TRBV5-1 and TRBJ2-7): KAGVTQTPRYLIKTRGQQVTLSCSPISGHRSVSWYQQTPGQGLQFLFEYFSETQRNKGNFPGRFSGRQFSNSRSEMNVSTLELGDSALYLCASSPLGLNEQYFGPGTRLTVT.

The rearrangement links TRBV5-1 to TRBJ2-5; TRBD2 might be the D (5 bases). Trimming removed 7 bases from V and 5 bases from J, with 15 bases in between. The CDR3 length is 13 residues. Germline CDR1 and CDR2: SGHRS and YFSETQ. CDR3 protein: CASGGVVRETQYF. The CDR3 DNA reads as TGCGCCAGCGGAGGTGTGGTCAGGGAGACCCAGTACTTC.

CDR3 protein: CASSIGAGDNSPLHF. The CDR3, as DNA: TGTGCCAGTAGTATAGGGGCAGGGGACAATTCACCCCTCCACTTT. This chain connects TRBV19 to TRBJ1-6; possible D gene TRBD1, 6 bases. The CDR3 has 15 amino acids. The V end lost 1 base, the J end lost 7 bases, and 11 bases lay between the germline ends. Per the germline V gene, CDR1 is LNHDA and CDR2 is SQIVND (reference sequence).

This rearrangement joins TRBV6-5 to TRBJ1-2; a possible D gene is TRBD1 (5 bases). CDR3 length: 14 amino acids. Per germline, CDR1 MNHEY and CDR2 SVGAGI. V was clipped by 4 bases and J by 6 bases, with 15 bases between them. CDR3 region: CASSSRRGGDGYTF. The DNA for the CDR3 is TGTGCCAGCAGTTCTCGCCGGGGCGGGGATGGCTACACCTTC.

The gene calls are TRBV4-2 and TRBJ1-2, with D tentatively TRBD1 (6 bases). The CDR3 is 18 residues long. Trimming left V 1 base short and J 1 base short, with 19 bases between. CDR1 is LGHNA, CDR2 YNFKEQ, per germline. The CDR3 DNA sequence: TGTGCCAGCAGCCAAGGGAGCAGGGGAGTGGGGTATAACTATGGCTACACCTTC. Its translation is CASSQGSRGVGYNYGYTF.

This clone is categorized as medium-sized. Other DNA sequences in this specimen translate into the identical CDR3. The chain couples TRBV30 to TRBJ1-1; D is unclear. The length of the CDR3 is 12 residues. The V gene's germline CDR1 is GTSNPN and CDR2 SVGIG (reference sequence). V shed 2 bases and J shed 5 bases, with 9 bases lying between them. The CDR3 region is CAWSPGRTEAFF. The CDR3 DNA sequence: TGTGCCTGGAGTCCGGGGAGGACTGAAGCTTTCTTT.

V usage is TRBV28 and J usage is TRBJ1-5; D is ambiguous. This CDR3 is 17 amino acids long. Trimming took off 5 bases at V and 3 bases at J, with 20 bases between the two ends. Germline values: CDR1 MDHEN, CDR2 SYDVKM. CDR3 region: CASSPYPAGSNNQPQHF. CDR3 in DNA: TGTGCCAGCAGTCCATACCCCGCCGGGAGTAACAATCAGCCCCAGCATTTT.

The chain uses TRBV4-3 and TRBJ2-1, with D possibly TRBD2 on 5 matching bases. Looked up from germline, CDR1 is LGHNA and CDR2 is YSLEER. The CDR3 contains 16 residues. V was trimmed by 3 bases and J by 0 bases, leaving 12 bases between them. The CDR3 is CASSQETGSSYNEQFF. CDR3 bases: TGCGCCAGCAGCCAGGAAACGGGGAGCTCCTACAATGAGCAGTTCTTC.

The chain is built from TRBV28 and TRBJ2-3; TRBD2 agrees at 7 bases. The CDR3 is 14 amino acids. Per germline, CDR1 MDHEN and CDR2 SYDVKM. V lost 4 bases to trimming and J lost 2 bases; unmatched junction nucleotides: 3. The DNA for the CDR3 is TGTGCCAGCAGTTGGACTAGGGACACAGATACGCAGTATTTT. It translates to CASSWTRDTDTQYF.

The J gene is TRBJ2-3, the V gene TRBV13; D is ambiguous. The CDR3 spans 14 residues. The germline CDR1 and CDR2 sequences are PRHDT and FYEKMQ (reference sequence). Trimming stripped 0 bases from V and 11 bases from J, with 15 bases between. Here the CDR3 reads CASSLGVTHSGQYF. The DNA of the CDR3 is TGTGCCAGCAGCTTAGGTGTGACCCACAGTGGGCAGTATTTT.

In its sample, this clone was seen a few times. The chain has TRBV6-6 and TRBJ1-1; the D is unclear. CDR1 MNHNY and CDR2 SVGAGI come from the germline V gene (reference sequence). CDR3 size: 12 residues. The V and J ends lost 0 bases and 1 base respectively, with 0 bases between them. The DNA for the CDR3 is TGTGCCAGCAGTTACTCGAACACTGAAGCTTTCTTT. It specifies CASSYSNTEAFF.

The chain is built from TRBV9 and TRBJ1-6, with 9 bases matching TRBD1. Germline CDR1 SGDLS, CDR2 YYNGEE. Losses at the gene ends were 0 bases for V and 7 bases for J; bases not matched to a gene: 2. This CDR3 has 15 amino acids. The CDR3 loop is CASSVDRGRNSPLHF. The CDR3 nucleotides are TGTGCCAGCAGCGTAGACAGGGGGCGGAATTCACCCCTCCACTTT.